This T cell receptor beta chain was documented in a study of T-cell memory formation after mild COVID-19. This CDR3 contains 13 residues. The germline CDR1 and CDR2 sequences are LNHDA and SQIVND (reference sequence). V was shortened by 4 bases and J by 6 bases, with 9 bases between the two germline ends. Constant-segment primers served in 5'RACE that generated TCR alpha and TCR beta cDNA libraries bearing sample barcodes and UMIs. TCRdb itself ran the 5' RACE reads through MiXCR, one entry per CDR3 protein. The data contain around 530,000 distinct CDR3 sequences, roughly 22% of them singletons. This chain uses TRBV19 with TRBJ1-4; no clear D. Input material: PBMCs or a T cell subset sorted from them (not recorded which). This clonotype originated in an adult woman who had mild COVID-19 (a few samples of this study predate the infection). Cell type and time point are not known. DNA of the CDR3: TGTGCCAGTAGTACCCCCCCGGATGAAAAACTGTTTTTT. This encodes CASSTPPDEKLFF.